The 23 T cell receptor beta chains reported below all come from one sample, sequenced in a study of control samples from healthy donors and cancer patients. Generated by immunoSEQ multiplex PCR, the TCRdb table keeps only in-frame clones and is missing some. The data contain roughly 130,000 clones, 90% to 95% of them singletons. The sequenced sample was PBMCs. Receptors originate from a man in his fifties with head and neck cancer.

V and J are TRBV29-1 and TRBJ2-3, with 7 bases aligning to TRBD1. Germline CDR1 is SQVTM and CDR2 is ANQGSEA. The CDR3 is 14 residues long. The ends lost 4 bases at V and 0 bases at J; junction bases unmatched: 4. The CDR3 loop reads CSVAETGSTDTQYF. The CDR3 bases are TGCAGCGTTGCGGAGACAGGGAGCACAGATACGCAGTATTTT.

V usage is TRBV6-2 or TRBV6-3 and J usage is TRBJ2-3; D uncertain. V shed 2 bases and J shed 2 bases, with 11 bases lying between them. Germline V gene data show CDR1 as MNHEY and CDR2 as SVGEGT. This CDR3 has 15 residues. CDR3 bases: TGTGCCAGCAGTTACAGGCAGCAGTTCACAGATACGCAGTATTTT. It specifies CASSYRQQFTDTQYF.

J is TRBJ2-7 and V is TRBV7-2, with D unclear. V shed 7 bases and J shed 6 bases, with 16 bases lying between them. The length of the CDR3 is 13 residues. Looked up from germline, CDR1 is SGHTA and CDR2 is FQGNSA. The CDR3 DNA sequence: TGTGCCAGCAACCTTGACGTTTTTACCGAGCAGTACTTC. This translates into CASNLDVFTEQYF.

In the case of this clone: Its ends do not fully match the called genes, so a read error is possible. J is TRBJ2-3 and V is TRBV28, with D hard to call. The CDR3 is 12 residues long. CDR1 is MDHEN and CDR2 is SYDVKM in the germline V gene. The chain's CDR3 is CTSRQNTDTQYF. In DNA, the CDR3 is TGTACCAGCAGACAAAACACAGATACGCAGTATTTT.

The CDR3 DNA sequence: TGTGCCAGCACCCAGCAGTGGCAGCAGCCCCAGCATTTT. Encoded protein: CASTQQWQQPQHF. The rearrangement joins TRBV2 to TRBJ1-5; D gene uncertain. The CDR3 runs to 13 residues. Germline CDR1 SNHLY, CDR2 FYNNEI. V was cut by 7 bases and J by 7 bases, with 14 bases left in between.

This clone was seen a few times. CDR3 loop: CASSLDPWGDSPLHF. CDR3 in DNA: TGTGCCAGCAGCTTGGATCCTTGGGGGGATTCACCCCTCCACTTT. The chain uses TRBV13 and TRBJ1-6; a possible D gene is TRBD1 (5 bases). Germline-derived CDR1 and CDR2 are PRHDT and FYEKMQ (reference sequence). This CDR3 has 15 residues. Trimming pared 3 bases from V and 8 bases from J, leaving 14 bases between.

This chain uses TRBV7-2 with TRBJ2-5; 10 bases fit TRBD1. Trimming removed 5 bases from V and 4 bases from J; junction bases left unmatched: 4. Germline V CDR1 and CDR2: SGHTA, FQGNSA. This CDR3 comprises 14 residues. Written as DNA, the CDR3 is TGTGCCAGCAGCAGACAGGGGGCAGGAGAGACCCAGTACTTC. Its translation is CASSRQGAGETQYF.

This sequence joins TRBV10-3 and TRBJ2-1, with D perhaps TRBD1 (6 bases). The ends were cut back, 8 bases at V and 2 bases at J, with 10 bases in the middle. There are 13 residues in the CDR3. CDR1 and CDR2 from the germline V gene are ENHRY and SYGVKD. In DNA, the CDR3 is TGTGCCATCGGAAACAGGGCCTACAATGAGCAGTTCTTC. As protein: CAIGNRAYNEQFF.

V usage is TRBV7-9 and J usage is TRBJ1-3; D remains unclear. CDR1 SEHNR and CDR2 FQNEAQ come from the germline V gene (reference sequence). The CDR3 extends over 15 amino acids. Trimming stripped 5 bases from V and 3 bases from J, with 14 bases between. The CDR3 sequence is CASSVVEGDGNTIYF. The CDR3 DNA reads TGTGCCAGCAGCGTGGTTGAAGGAGATGGAAACACCATATATTTT.

The table lists this clone with a few counts. The same CDR3 can be traced to other DNA sequences in this sample. The V call is TRBV6-4, the J call TRBJ1-4; a possible D gene is TRBD1 (5 bases). Germline V gives CDR1 MRHNA, CDR2 SNTAGT. This CDR3 is built from 13 residues. Deletions cut 0 bases from V and 7 bases from J, with 6 bases between. CDR3 DNA sequence: TGTGCCAGCAGTGACTCTGGGGGTGAAAAACTGTTTTTT. It is translated as CASSDSGGEKLFF.

In this sample, this clone turned up once. V usage is TRBV7-2 and J usage is TRBJ1-1; D is possibly TRBD1 (5 bases). Germline V gene lookup returns CDR1 SGHTA and CDR2 FQGNSA. The CDR3 extends over 15 amino acids. V lost 3 bases and J lost 0, with 11 bases in between. The CDR3: CASSLSGSLNTEAFF. The CDR3 DNA is TGTGCCAGCAGCTTGTCAGGGTCCTTGAACACTGAAGCTTTCTTT.

This clone appeared a single time. In DNA, the CDR3 is TGTGCCAGCAGTTTGGTACAGGGTGAAAAACTGTTTTTT. As protein: CASSLVQGEKLFF. This rearrangement joins TRBV27 to TRBJ1-4; D is perhaps TRBD1 (6 bases). Trimming took 3 bases from V and 7 from J, leaving 9 bases between them. Per germline, CDR1 MNHEY and CDR2 SMNVEV (reference sequence). The CDR3 loop spans 13 amino acids.

As regards this clone: Other DNA sequences in the sample encode the same CDR3. V is TRBV7-9 and J is TRBJ1-2, with unresolved D. Trimming took off 1 base at V and 4 bases at J, with 4 bases between the two ends. The CDR3 is 12 amino acids. Germline V gives CDR1 SEHNR, CDR2 FQNEAQ (reference sequence). The CDR3 DNA is TGTGCCAGCAGCTTAGGGTCCTATGGCTACACCTTC. It is translated as CASSLGSYGYTF.

The chain recombines TRBV28 with TRBJ2-2, with D tentatively TRBD1 or TRBD2 (5 bases each). V was shortened by 7 bases and J by 5 bases, with 11 bases between the two germline ends. Germline assignment: CDR1 MDHEN and CDR2 SYDVKM. The CDR3 is 13 residues long. The CDR3: CASTRGVTGELFF. The CDR3 DNA is TGTGCCAGCACCAGAGGGGTTACCGGGGAGCTGTTTTTT.

The chain is built from TRBV6-2 or TRBV6-3 and TRBJ1-2; D remains ambiguous. The CDR3 contains 12 residues. The ends were cut back, 1 base at V and 8 bases at J, with 8 bases in the middle. Germline V gene lookup returns CDR1 MNHEY and CDR2 SVGEGT. The CDR3 loop is CASSYYRYGYTF. The CDR3 DNA reads TGTGCCAGCAGTTACTATCGGTACGGCTACACCTTC.

The genes are TRBV4-1 and TRBJ2-1; 7 bases agree with TRBD2. This CDR3 comprises 13 residues. Trimming took 2 bases from V and 7 from J; bases not matched to a gene: 2. Germline V lookup: CDR1 MGHRA, CDR2 YSYEKL. The CDR3 bases are TGCGCCAGCAGCCAACCAGCGGGGAATGAGCAGTTCTTC. Its translation: CASSQPAGNEQFF.

The chain carries TRBV2 and TRBJ1-4, with a tentative D call TRBD1 (6 bases). The CDR3 totals 13 residues. V lost 5 bases, J lost 8 bases, and 12 bases lay in between. The germline CDR1 and CDR2 sequences are SNHLY and FYNNEI. DNA for the CDR3: TGTGCCAGCAGTAAGGGGGGTAGGGAAAAACTGTTTTTT. Translating it yields CASSKGGREKLFF. The full variable domain, with the rest looked up from reference TRBV2 and TRBJ1-4, is EPEVTQTPSHQVTQMGQEVILRCVPISNHLYFYWYRQILGQKVEFLVSFYNNEISEKSEIFDDQFSVERPDGSNFTLKIRSTKLEDSAMYFCASSKGGREKLFFGSGTQLSVL.

The genes are TRBV3-1 (or the pseudogene TRBV3-2) and TRBJ2-7, with D perhaps matching TRBD1 (6 bases). Germline lookup yields CDR1 LGHDT and CDR2 YNNKEL (reference sequence). V was pared by 1 base and J by 0 bases, with 7 bases between. The CDR3 contains 14 residues. The CDR3 sequence is CASSQGTVSYEQYF. CDR3 sequence (DNA): TGTGCCAGCAGCCAAGGGACAGTCTCCTACGAGCAGTACTTC.

The chain joins TRBV28 to TRBJ2-2; D gene unclear. V was cut by 6 bases and J by 7 bases, with 15 bases left in between. CDR1 and CDR2 (germline): MDHEN, SYDVKM. The CDR3 spans 14 residues. The CDR3 DNA reads TGTGCCAGCAGGTCCATCCAGGTTAGCGGGGAGCTGTTTTTT. Its translation is CASRSIQVSGELFF.

The chain couples TRBV6-5 to TRBJ2-7, with 9 nucleotides matching TRBD1. Germline V lookup: CDR1 MNHEY, CDR2 SVGAGI. The V and J ends lost 5 bases and 7 bases, in that order; junction bases with no gene match: 12. The CDR3 covers 15 residues. The CDR3 reads CASSLRDRASSEQYF. The CDR3 DNA reads TGTGCCAGCAGTCTACGGGACAGGGCATCCTCAGAGCAGTACTTC.

This clone was seen a few times. The genes are TRBV29-1 and TRBJ1-2; TRBD1 matches 9 bases. The CDR3 length is 14 residues. Germline V gene data show CDR1 as SQVTM and CDR2 as ANQGSEA. The junction had 10 bases not matched to a gene; V was cut back by 7 bases and J by 4 bases. CDR3 amino acids: CSGGPGQGIYGYTF. CDR3 sequence (DNA): TGCAGCGGCGGACCGGGACAGGGCATCTATGGCTACACCTTC.

This chain uses TRBV9 with TRBJ2-3, with D perhaps TRBD2 (7 bases). V lost 2 bases, J lost 3 bases, and 10 bases lay in between. This CDR3 is 14 amino acids long. CDR1 is SGDLS, CDR2 YYNGEE, per germline. This CDR3 is CASSVGGPTDTQYF. The DNA of the CDR3 is TGTGCCAGCAGCGTGGGGGGGCCGACAGATACGCAGTATTTT.

The chain combines TRBV5-1 with TRBJ1-4; TRBD1 is a possible D gene (5 bases). The CDR3 contains 14 residues. Germline V gene data show CDR1 as SGHRS and CDR2 as YFSETQ. V lost 6 bases, J lost 0 bases, and 9 bases lay in between. This CDR3 reads CASNKQATNEKLFF. The CDR3 nucleotides are TGCGCCAGCAACAAACAGGCAACTAATGAAAAACTGTTTTTT.